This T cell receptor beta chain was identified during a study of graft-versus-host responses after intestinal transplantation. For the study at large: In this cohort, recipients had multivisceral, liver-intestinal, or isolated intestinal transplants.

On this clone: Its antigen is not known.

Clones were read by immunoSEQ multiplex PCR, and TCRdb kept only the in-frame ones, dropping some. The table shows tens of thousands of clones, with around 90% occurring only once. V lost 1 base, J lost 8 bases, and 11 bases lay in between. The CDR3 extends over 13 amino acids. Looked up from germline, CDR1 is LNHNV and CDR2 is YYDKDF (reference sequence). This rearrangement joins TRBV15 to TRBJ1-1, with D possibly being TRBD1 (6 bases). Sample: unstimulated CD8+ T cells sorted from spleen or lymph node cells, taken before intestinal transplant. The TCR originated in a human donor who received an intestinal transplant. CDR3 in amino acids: CATSRVTQGEAFF. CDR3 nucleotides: TGTGCCACCAGCAGAGTAACACAGGGCGAAGCTTTCTTT.